These T cell receptor beta chains were read from a single sample in a study of T-cell memory formation after mild COVID-19. TCRdb recomputed calls from the 5' RACE reads with MiXCR, one row per CDR3 protein. This sample has hundreds of thousands of distinct CDR3 sequences, with 20% found just once. Sequencing was performed on PBMCs or a T cell subset sorted from them (not recorded which). The receptors were sampled from an adult woman who had mild COVID-19 (a few samples of this study predate the infection). Cell type and time point are not known. Both conserved end residues are part of each CDR3. The order of the fields is D gene, J gene, clone size, V gene, CDR3 protein, CDR3 DNA. A D gene is named only where the DNA matches it firmly. Not all rows give a size; the values are once, few, many and, for expanded clones, a class.

d_gene: .; j_gene: TRBJ1-1; abundance: .; v_gene: TRBV9; CDR3aa: CASSTTPNTEAFF; CDR3nt: TGTGCCAGCAGCACGACACCGAACACTGAAGCTTTCTTT
d_gene: .; j_gene: TRBJ2-7; abundance: few; v_gene: TRBV6-1; CDR3aa: CASSAPGSWEQYF; CDR3nt: TGTGCCAGCAGTGCCCCGGGGTCCTGGGAGCAGTACTTC
d_gene: TRBD2; j_gene: TRBJ2-5; abundance: .; v_gene: TRBV5-1; CDR3aa: CASSQLASQETQYF; CDR3nt: TGCGCCAGCAGCCAACTAGCGAGCCAAGAGACCCAGTACTTC
d_gene: .; j_gene: TRBJ2-1; abundance: few; v_gene: TRBV5-1; CDR3aa: CASFPEGSSYNEQFF; CDR3nt: TGCGCCAGCTTTCCGGAGGGGTCTTCCTACAATGAGCAGTTCTTC
d_gene: TRBD1; j_gene: TRBJ1-2; abundance: .; v_gene: TRBV29-1; CDR3aa: CSVPDPGQGMHGYTF; CDR3nt: TGCAGCGTCCCCGACCCGGGACAGGGAATGCATGGCTACACCTTC
d_gene: TRBD1; j_gene: TRBJ1-6; abundance: .; v_gene: TRBV25-1; CDR3aa: CASTPDRGYSPLHF; CDR3nt: TGTGCCAGCACCCCCGACAGGGGTTATTCACCCCTCCACTTT
d_gene: TRBD2; j_gene: TRBJ2-7; abundance: many; v_gene: TRBV4-3; CDR3aa: CASSQDLGLAGYEQYF; CDR3nt: TGCGCCAGCAGCCAAGACCTCGGACTAGCGGGATACGAGCAGTACTTC
d_gene: .; j_gene: TRBJ2-1; abundance: once; v_gene: TRBV7-6; CDR3aa: CASSFLRATQQFF; CDR3nt: TGTGCCAGCAGCTTCCTAAGGGCCACCCAGCAGTTCTTC
d_gene: .; j_gene: TRBJ2-5; abundance: few; v_gene: TRBV9; CDR3aa: CASSDGGTIQETQYF; CDR3nt: TGTGCCAGCAGCGATGGGGGAACTATACAAGAGACCCAGTACTTC
d_gene: .; j_gene: TRBJ2-7; abundance: .; v_gene: TRBV20-1; CDR3aa: CSARDSVWTYEQYF; CDR3nt: TGCAGTGCTAGAGATAGCGTTTGGACCTACGAGCAGTACTTC
d_gene: .; j_gene: TRBJ2-7; abundance: .; v_gene: TRBV12-5; CDR3aa: CASGLGGRLYEQYF; CDR3nt: TGTGCTAGTGGGCTAGGGGGTAGGCTCTACGAGCAGTACTTC
d_gene: TRBD1; j_gene: TRBJ2-1; abundance: .; v_gene: TRBV7-2; CDR3aa: CASRFDRGSYNEQFF; CDR3nt: TGTGCCAGCAGATTTGACAGGGGGTCCTACAATGAGCAGTTCTTC
d_gene: TRBD2; j_gene: TRBJ2-7; abundance: .; v_gene: TRBV27; CDR3aa: CASSPTASSGSYEQYF; CDR3nt: TGTGCCAGCAGTCCTACGGCGTCTAGCGGCTCCTACGAGCAGTACTTC
d_gene: .; j_gene: TRBJ2-2; abundance: many; v_gene: TRBV18; CDR3aa: CASSPREESNTGELFF; CDR3nt: TGTGCCAGCTCACCACGGGAGGAATCGAACACCGGGGAGCTGTTTTTT
d_gene: .; j_gene: TRBJ2-5; abundance: few; v_gene: TRBV6-5; CDR3aa: CASITWDPFQGETQYF; CDR3nt: TGTGCCAGCATAACCTGGGACCCCTTCCAAGGGGAGACCCAGTACTTC
d_gene: TRBD1; j_gene: TRBJ2-7; abundance: few; v_gene: TRBV20-1; CDR3aa: CSARGRGQVSYEQYF; CDR3nt: TGCAGTGCTAGAGGCCGGGGACAGGTCTCCTACGAGCAGTACTTC
d_gene: .; j_gene: TRBJ1-6; abundance: .; v_gene: TRBV6-6; CDR3aa: CASSYSAGKNSPLHF; CDR3nt: TGTGCCAGCAGTTACTCGGCAGGAAAGAATTCACCCCTCCACTTT
d_gene: .; j_gene: TRBJ2-3; abundance: .; v_gene: TRBV7-7; CDR3aa: CASSLRQNPTDTQYF; CDR3nt: TGTGCTAGCAGCTTAAGACAAAACCCCACAGATACGCAGTATTTT
d_gene: .; j_gene: TRBJ2-7; abundance: many; v_gene: TRBV7-8; CDR3aa: CASSKNRAEQYF; CDR3nt: TGTGCCAGCAGCAAAAACAGGGCCGAGCAGTACTTC
d_gene: .; j_gene: TRBJ1-1; abundance: .; v_gene: TRBV5-6; CDR3aa: CASSAPGRGNTEAFF; CDR3nt: TGTGCCAGCAGCGCGCCGGGACGGGGGAACACTGAAGCTTTCTTT
d_gene: .; j_gene: TRBJ2-3; abundance: .; v_gene: TRBV6-5; CDR3aa: CASSWDTYTQYF; CDR3nt: TGTGCCAGCAGTTGGGACACCTATACGCAGTATTTT